This TCR beta chain was sequenced during a study of blood T cell repertoires in COVID-19. Study-level background: COVID-19 samples, acute and convalescent, were from the United States, Italy and Spain.

Trimming took 3 bases from V and 5 from J; bases not matched to a gene: 8. Germline V gene sequence: CDR1 SGHTA, CDR2 FQGNSA. CDR3 length equals 16 residues. The protocol was immunoSEQ multiplex PCR, while the TCRdb copy is restricted to in-frame clones and leaves out a portion. Of about 82,000 clones in the sample, around 89% are singletons; the top ten hold more than 0.9%. The TCR comes from a woman in her fifties or sixties with acute COVID-19. Sequences were obtained from PBMCs or T cells enriched from blood (not recorded which). The J gene is TRBJ2-3, the V gene TRBV7-2; 10 bases are shared with TRBD2. The CDR3 coding sequence is TGTGCCAGCAGCTTCTTCGGACTAGCGGAGGGAGATACGCAGTATTTT. Encoded protein: CASSFFGLAEGDTQYF.